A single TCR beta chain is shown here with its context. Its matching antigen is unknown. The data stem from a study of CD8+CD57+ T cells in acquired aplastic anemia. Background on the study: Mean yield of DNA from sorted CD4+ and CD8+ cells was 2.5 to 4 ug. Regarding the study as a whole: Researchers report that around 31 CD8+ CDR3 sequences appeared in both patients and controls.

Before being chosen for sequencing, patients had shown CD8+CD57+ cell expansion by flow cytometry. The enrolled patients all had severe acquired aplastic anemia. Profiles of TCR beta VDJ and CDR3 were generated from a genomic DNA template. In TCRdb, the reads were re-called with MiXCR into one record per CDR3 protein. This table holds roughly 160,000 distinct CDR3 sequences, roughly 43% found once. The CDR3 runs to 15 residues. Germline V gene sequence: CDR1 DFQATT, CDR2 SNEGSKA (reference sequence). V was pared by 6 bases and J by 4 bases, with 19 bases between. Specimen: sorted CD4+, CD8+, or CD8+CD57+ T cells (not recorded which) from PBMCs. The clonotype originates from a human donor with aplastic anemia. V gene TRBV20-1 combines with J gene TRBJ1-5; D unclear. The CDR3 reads CSASSRSSGNQPQHF. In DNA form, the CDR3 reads TGCAGTGCCAGCAGTAGGTCCTCTGGGAATCAGCCCCAGCATTTT.